This T cell receptor beta chain is drawn from a study of spatial heterogeneity in lung cancer. Study in general: Alpha-chain sequences were consistently detected in smaller numbers than beta-chain sequences. Study results and caveats: There were more appearances of ubiquitous expanded tumor TCRs in blood at resection than at follow-up.

The time point here: blood at routine non-recurrence follow-up after resection. Whole RNA obtained from tumor, nontumor lung or frozen PBMC underwent sequencing without sorting. TCRdb processed the 5' RACE reads anew with MiXCR; each CDR3 protein has one entry. The table records 39,000 or so distinct CDR3 sequences, 8% to 11% of them present only once. In its sample, this clonotype was seen a few times. Its antigen is unidentified. This TCR derives from a female donor with early-stage non-small cell lung cancer. Source: PBMCs, taken at follow-up.

Written as DNA, the CDR3 is TGTGCCATCAGTGAGTCGCGGGGTACGACCGACGAGCAGTACTTC. This encodes CAISESRGTTDEQYF. The chain combines TRBV10-3 with TRBJ2-7, with D tentatively TRBD2 (6 bases). V was pared by 0 bases and J by 5 bases, with 14 bases between. This CDR3 contains 15 residues. Germline V gives CDR1 ENHRY, CDR2 SYGVKD.